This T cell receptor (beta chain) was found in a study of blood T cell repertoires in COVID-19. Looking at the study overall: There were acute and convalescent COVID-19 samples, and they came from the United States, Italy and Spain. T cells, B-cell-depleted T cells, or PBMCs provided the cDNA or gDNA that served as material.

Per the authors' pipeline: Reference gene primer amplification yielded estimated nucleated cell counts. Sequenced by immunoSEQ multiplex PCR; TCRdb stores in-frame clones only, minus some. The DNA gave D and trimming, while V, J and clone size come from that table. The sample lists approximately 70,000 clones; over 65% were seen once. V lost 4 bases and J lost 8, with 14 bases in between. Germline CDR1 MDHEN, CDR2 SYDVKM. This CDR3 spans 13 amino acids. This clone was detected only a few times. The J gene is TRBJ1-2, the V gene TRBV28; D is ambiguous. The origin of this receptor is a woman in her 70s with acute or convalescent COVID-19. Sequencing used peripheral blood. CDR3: CASSYVRALGYTF. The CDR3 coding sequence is TGTGCCAGCAGTTATGTCCGCGCCCTCGGCTACACCTTC.